The rows below give T cell receptor beta chains drawn from one sample of a study of vaccination and CD4 T cells after COVID-19. For these TCRs, the target antigens are not known. TCRdb re-analysed the PCR reads in MiXCR, keeping a single row per CDR3 protein. The sample holds 20,000 to 25,000 distinct CDR3 sequences; 35% to 40% are singletons and the top ten take roughly 30%. Sequenced material: CD4+ T cells from blood, cultured in vitro, taken about 7 months after SARS-CoV-2 vaccination. Source of these receptors: a human donor who had recovered from COVID-19. Each CDR3 is given with its conserved first and last residue. A D gene is named only where the DNA matches it firmly. Size tells how often a clone was seen (once, few, many) or the class of an expanded clone, and some rows leave it out.

d_call j_call v_call clone_size cdr3_aa cdr3_nt
NA TRBJ2-5 TRBV15 few CATGDQETQYF TGTGCCACAGGCGACCAAGAGACCCAGTACTTC
TRBD2 TRBJ2-1 TRBV7-2 NA CASSLSLAGGGEQFF TGTGCCAGCAGCTTGAGTCTAGCGGGAGGGGGGGAGCAGTTCTTC
NA TRBJ2-1 TRBV7-6 few CASSPFLVNEQFF TGTGCCAGCAGCCCCTTTTTGGTGAATGAGCAGTTCTTC
NA TRBJ2-7 TRBV11-3 few CASSDRWTTVAYEQYF TGTGCCAGCAGCGACAGGTGGACTACCGTCGCCTACGAGCAGTACTTC
NA TRBJ2-5 TRBV18 few CASSPGYQETQYF TGTGCCAGCTCACCGGGGTACCAAGAGACCCAGTACTTC
TRBD1 TRBJ2-7 TRBV4-1 NA CASSREDRGPYEQYF TGCGCCAGCAGCCGGGAGGACAGGGGACCCTACGAGCAGTACTTC
NA TRBJ1-2 TRBV20-1 NA CSARRRLDGYTF TGCAGTGCTAGACGGCGCCTTGATGGCTACACCTTC
NA TRBJ2-7 TRBV20-1 NA CSASNPTYEQYF TGCAGTGCTAGCAACCCGACCTACGAGCAGTACTTC
NA TRBJ2-7 TRBV15 NA CATSVGGDYYEQYF TGTGCCACCAGCGTCGGGGGCGATTACTACGAGCAGTACTTC
TRBD2 TRBJ2-3 TRBV6-5 few CASSYEGGLAGGPSDTQYF TGTGCCAGCAGTTATGAGGGAGGACTAGCGGGAGGGCCCTCAGATACGCAGTATTTT
NA TRBJ2-5 TRBV6-1 NA CASSTDFSVVTQYF TGTGCCAGCAGTACAGACTTCTCCGTCGTGACCCAGTACTTC
NA TRBJ2-3 TRBV7-8 few CASSYGRELITDTQYF TGTGCCAGCAGCTATGGGCGGGAACTGATCACAGATACGCAGTATTTT
NA TRBJ1-2 TRBV6-2/TRBV6-3 NA CASRIGGFGSNYGYTF TGTGCCAGCAGGATAGGGGGATTTGGATCTAACTATGGCTACACCTTC
TRBD1 TRBJ1-6 TRBV6-2/TRBV6-3 few CASSPSGQGTNSPLHF TGTGCCAGCAGTCCCTCGGGACAGGGGACGAATTCACCCCTCCACTTT
NA TRBJ2-3 TRBV6-2/TRBV6-3 NA CASSPLEPRGPDTQYF TGTGCCAGCAGCCCTCTCGAGCCCCGAGGTCCAGATACGCAGTATTTT
NA TRBJ1-6 TRBV27 NA CASSFGAWGGSPLHF TGTGCCAGCAGTTTCGGGGCCTGGGGGGGATCACCCCTCCACTTT
NA TRBJ1-6 TRBV20-1 NA CSARQFNNSPLHF TGCAGTGCTAGGCAGTTCAATAATTCACCCCTCCACTTT
TRBD2 TRBJ2-5 TRBV11-1 few CASSPPGTSGGGTQYF TGTGCCAGCAGTCCCCCCGGGACTAGCGGGGGAGGGACCCAGTACTTC
TRBD2 TRBJ2-7 TRBV7-3 medium-sized CASSTSGTGEQYF TGTGCCAGCAGCACTAGCGGGACGGGCGAGCAGTACTTC
NA TRBJ2-3 TRBV29-1 NA CSGSGGTDTQYF TGCAGTGGTTCGGGCGGCACAGATACGCAGTATTTT
TRBD1 TRBJ2-5 TRBV30 few CAWERQGLETQYF TGTGCCTGGGAAAGACAGGGTCTAGAGACCCAGTACTTC
TRBD1 TRBJ1-1 TRBV6-1 NA CASSDRGRNTEAFF TGTGCCAGCAGCGACAGGGGGCGGAACACTGAAGCTTTCTTT
NA TRBJ2-5 TRBV15 few CATSSRRGPETQYF TGTGCCACCAGCTCCCGGCGAGGTCCGGAGACCCAGTACTTC
NA TRBJ1-5 TRBV7-8 few CASSLRAGGGVPQHF TGTGCCAGCAGCTTACGGGCCGGAGGAGGGGTGCCCCAGCATTTT
NA TRBJ2-1 TRBV6-1 NA CASSDVGLSSYNEQFF TGTGCCAGCAGTGACGTGGGGTTGAGCTCCTACAATGAGCAGTTCTTC
NA TRBJ2-5 TRBV7-3 NA CASSRSEGETQYF TGTGCCAGCAGCCGTAGTGAGGGAGAGACCCAGTACTTC
NA TRBJ2-5 TRBV11-3 NA CASSLAKQETQYF TGTGCCAGCAGCTTAGCCAAACAAGAGACCCAGTACTTC